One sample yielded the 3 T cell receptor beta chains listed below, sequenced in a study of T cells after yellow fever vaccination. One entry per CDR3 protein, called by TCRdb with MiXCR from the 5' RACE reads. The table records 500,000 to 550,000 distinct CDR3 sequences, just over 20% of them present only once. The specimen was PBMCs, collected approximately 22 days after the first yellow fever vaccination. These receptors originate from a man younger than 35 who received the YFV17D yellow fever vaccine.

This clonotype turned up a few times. The CDR3 sequence is CSVEDRRTEAFF. Here the CDR3 DNA reads TGCAGCGTTGAAGACCGGAGGACTGAAGCTTTCTTT. The gene calls are TRBV29-1 and TRBJ1-1; D not resolved. CDR1 SQVTM and CDR2 ANQGSEA come from the germline V gene. V was shortened by 0 bases and J by 5 bases, with 7 bases between the two germline ends. CDR3 length: 12 residues. The full variable domain, its missing parts supplied by reference TRBV29-1 and TRBJ1-1, is SAVISQKPSRDICQRGTSLTIQCQVDSQVTMMFWYRQQPGQSLTLIATANQGSEATYESGFVIDKFPISRPNLTFSTLTVSNMSPEDSSIYLCSVEDRRTEAFFGQGTRLTVV.

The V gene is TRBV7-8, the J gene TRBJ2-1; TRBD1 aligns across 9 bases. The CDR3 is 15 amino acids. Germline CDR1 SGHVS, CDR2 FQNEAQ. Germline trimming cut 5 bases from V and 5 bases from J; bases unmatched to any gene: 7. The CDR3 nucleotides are TGTGCCAGCAGCCCCCGGACAGGGGTGGACAATGAGCAGTTCTTC. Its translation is CASSPRTGVDNEQFF.

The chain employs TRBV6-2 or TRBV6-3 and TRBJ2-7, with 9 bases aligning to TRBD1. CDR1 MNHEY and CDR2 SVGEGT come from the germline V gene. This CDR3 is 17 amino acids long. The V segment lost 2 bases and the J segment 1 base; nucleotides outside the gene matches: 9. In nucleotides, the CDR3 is TGTGCCAGCAGTTACCCTATTGACGGGACAGGGTCCTACGAGCAGTACGTC. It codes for CASSYPIDGTGSYEQYV.